This T cell receptor beta chain was observed in a study of CD8 T cells in ankylosing spondylitis. The sample holds many counts of this clonotype. Its antigen remains unidentified. MiXCR, run by TCRdb on the 5' RACE reads, gives a single entry per CDR3 protein. In the table there are around 230,000 distinct CDR3 sequences, 8% to 9.5% of which are singletons. Whole-study results and caveats: Made up of about eight highly homologous variants, a TCR beta motif appeared characteristic of ankylosing spondylitis blood. It was reported that disease-linked clones were significantly enriched in matched ankylosing spondylitis synovial fluid.

This CDR3 comprises 15 residues. The germline V gene encodes CDR1 SGHRS and CDR2 YFSETQ. With V trimmed by 2 bases and J by 8 bases, 4 bases remained unmatched. The chain carries TRBV5-1 and TRBJ2-1; 13 nucleotides line up with TRBD2. The clonotype originates from a male donor with ankylosing spondylitis or in good health (not recorded which). Sequencing was carried out using blood, either unsorted or a sorted T cell fraction (not recorded which). In DNA, the CDR3 is TGCGCCAGCAGCTTACTAGCGGGAGGGCCCGATGAGCAGTTCTTC. Its translation is CASSLLAGGPDEQFF.